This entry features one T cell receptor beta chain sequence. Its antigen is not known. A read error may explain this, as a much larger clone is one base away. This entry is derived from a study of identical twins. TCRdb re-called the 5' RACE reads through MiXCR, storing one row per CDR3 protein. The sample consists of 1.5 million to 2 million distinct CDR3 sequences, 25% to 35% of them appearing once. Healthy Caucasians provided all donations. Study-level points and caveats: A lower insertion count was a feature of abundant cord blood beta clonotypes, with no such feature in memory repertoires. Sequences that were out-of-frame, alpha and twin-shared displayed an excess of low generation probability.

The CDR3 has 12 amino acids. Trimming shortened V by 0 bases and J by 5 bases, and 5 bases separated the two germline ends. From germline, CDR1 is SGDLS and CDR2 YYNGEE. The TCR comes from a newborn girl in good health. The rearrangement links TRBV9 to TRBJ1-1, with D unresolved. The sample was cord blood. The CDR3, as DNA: TGTGCCAGCAGCGTAGGGAAGACTGAAGCTTTCTTT. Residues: CASSVGKTEAFF.